The rows below give T cell receptor beta chains drawn from one sample of a study of T cell responses to AZD1222 COVID-19 vaccine. The data were produced by immunoSEQ multiplex PCR, yet TCRdb's version contains in-frame clones alone and is incomplete. This table has about 180,000 clones, around 94% appearing once. The sample was peripheral blood, taken 28 days after the second AZD1222 dose. Every receptor here comes from an adult who received the AZD1222 COVID-19 vaccine. Both conserved end residues are part of each CDR3. A D gene is named only where the DNA matches it firmly. Only part of the rows carry a size: once, few, many, or a class if the clone is expanded.

d_gene,abundance,v_gene,j_gene,CDR3nt,CDR3aa
-,-,TRBV19,TRBJ1-2,TGTGCCAGTAGGAGACACCAAGACAGCCGAAACTATGGCTACACCTTC,CASRRHQDSRNYGYTF
-,-,TRBV6-1,TRBJ2-5,TGTGCCAGCAGTGAAAGTCTTGAGGGGACCCAGTACTTC,CASSESLEGTQYF
-,-,TRBV12-3/TRBV12-4,TRBJ2-1,TGTGCCAGCAGGCCGCGTAGGGGCAATGAGCAGTTCTTC,CASRPRRGNEQFF
-,-,TRBV7-8,TRBJ2-1,TGTGCCAGCAGCTTAGTATGGACAGAGAAGAATGAGCAGTTCTTC,CASSLVWTEKNEQFF
TRBD2,-,TRBV9,TRBJ2-3,TGTGCCAGCAGCGTTAGCGGGAACACAGATACGCAGTATTTT,CASSVSGNTDTQYF
-,-,TRBV4-1,TRBJ1-2,TGCGCCAGCAGCCAAGAGGTCCGGGGGCTCTATGGCTACACCTTC,CASSQEVRGLYGYTF
-,-,TRBV6-5,TRBJ1-3,TGTGCCAGCAGTAAATTCAGGGAGGCTGGAAACACCATATATTTT,CASSKFREAGNTIYF
-,-,TRBV18,TRBJ1-1,TGTGCCAGCTCACCAAGTAGCACAGCCGAAGCTTTCTTT,CASSPSSTAEAFF
-,-,TRBV4-1,TRBJ1-1,TGCGCCAGCAGCCGTGGGGGAACTGAAGCTTTCTTT,CASSRGGTEAFF
TRBD2,-,TRBV27,TRBJ2-1,TGTGCCAGCAGTCTAGCGGGGGGGACCTACAATGAGCAGTTCTTC,CASSLAGGTYNEQFF
-,-,TRBV2,TRBJ1-1,TGTGCCAGCAGTGTAACAGAGAACACTGAAGCTTTCTTT,CASSVTENTEAFF
-,-,TRBV19,TRBJ1-4,TGTGCCAGTAGCCAGGGAACGGTCCTAGGTGAAAAACTGTTTTTT,CASSQGTVLGEKLFF
TRBD1,-,TRBV5-6,TRBJ1-3,TGTGCCAGCAGGCGTACCGGGACAGGGGCTGGAAACACCATATATTTT,CASRRTGTGAGNTIYF
TRBD2,-,TRBV11-2,TRBJ2-3,TGTGCCAGCAGCCAACCCCGGGACTACACAGATACGCAGTATTTT,CASSQPRDYTDTQYF
-,-,TRBV4-1,TRBJ1-2,TGCGCCAGCAGCCAAGATAGGGCGGGTGGCTACACCTTC,CASSQDRAGGYTF
-,-,TRBV30,TRBJ1-1,TGTGCCTGGATGGGGGTCATGAACACTGAAGCTTTCTTT,CAWMGVMNTEAFF
-,-,TRBV7-6,TRBJ1-1,TGTGCCAGCAGCTTAGCGTGGGGGGGCATGAACACTGAAGCTTTCTTT,CASSLAWGGMNTEAFF
-,-,TRBV10-3,TRBJ1-1,TGTGCCATCAGTCCCATAGCAGAGAACACTGAAGCTTTCTTT,CAISPIAENTEAFF
TRBD2,once,TRBV6-2/TRBV6-3,TRBJ2-7,TGTGCCAGCAGCTCAGGACTAGCGGGAGGGCATGGCTTC,CASSSGLAGGHGF
-,-,TRBV27,TRBJ1-5,TGTGCCAGCAGTTTGAGGCAGGGCCTAGGGGGATATCAGCCCCAGCATTTT,CASSLRQGLGGYQPQHF
-,-,TRBV12-5,TRBJ1-1,TGTGCTAGTGGTTTGGGACACACTGAAGCTTTCTTT,CASGLGHTEAFF
-,-,TRBV30,TRBJ2-3,TGTGCCTGGAGCGCGGACCAGTTACGCACAGATACGCAGTATTTT,CAWSADQLRTDTQYF
TRBD2,-,TRBV11-3,TRBJ2-3,TGTGCCAGCAGCGAAACTAGCGGGGGGTCCCTTGGTACGCAGTATTTT,CASSETSGGSLGTQYF
-,-,TRBV18,TRBJ1-2,TGTGCCAGCTCACCACAAGCAGAGAACTATGGCTACACCTTC,CASSPQAENYGYTF
-,-,TRBV11-2,TRBJ1-3,TGTGCCAGCAGCTCCGGATTCTCTGGAAACACCATATATTTT,CASSSGFSGNTIYF
-,-,TRBV6-2/TRBV6-3,TRBJ2-2,TGTGCCAGCAGTTACTGGGGGGGCCCGAACACCGGGGAGCTGTTTTTT,CASSYWGGPNTGELFF
-,-,TRBV6-6,TRBJ2-3,TGTGCCAGCAATAGCGGAGACCGTAGCACAGATACGCAGTATTTT,CASNSGDRSTDTQYF
TRBD2,once,TRBV28,TRBJ2-5,TGTGCCAGCAGTTTACCCACTAGCGGGAGAATGGAGACCCAGTACTTC,CASSLPTSGRMETQYF
TRBD2,-,TRBV5-1,TRBJ2-1,TGCGCCAGCAGCTACTACCGCGGGGGGGCCAACAATGAGCAGTTCTTC,CASSYYRGGANNEQFF
-,-,TRBV7-3,TRBJ1-6,TGTGCCAGCAGCCTTATAGATCGGTCACCCCTCCACTTT,CASSLIDRSPLHF
TRBD2,-,TRBV7-6,TRBJ2-5,TGTGCCAGCAGCTACGGGACTAGCGGGACCAACCGAGAGACCCAGTACTTC,CASSYGTSGTNRETQYF
-,-,TRBV19,TRBJ1-5,TGTGCCAGTAGTATAGATGGGCGCCGGCCCCAGCATTTT,CASSIDGRRPQHF
-,-,TRBV5-1,TRBJ2-6,TGCGCCAGCAGCTTGGCCAGGAGCTCTGGGGCCAACGTCCTGACTTTC,CASSLARSSGANVLTF
-,-,TRBV6-5,TRBJ1-2,TGTGCCAGCAGTTACCGGGATGGCTACACCTTC,CASSYRDGYTF
-,-,TRBV5-1,TRBJ1-2,TGCGCCAGCAGCTTGGAAGGGGCTGAGGGTGGCTACACCTTC,CASSLEGAEGGYTF